A single sample is the source of the 5 T cell receptor beta chains below, sequenced in a study of T cell responses to AZD1222 COVID-19 vaccine. Profiled with immunoSEQ multiplex PCR; TCRdb holds only in-frame clones, not every one. The sample lists roughly 150,000 clones, 80% to 90% occurring once. The sequenced sample was peripheral blood, obtained on day 0 of AZD1222 vaccination. Receptors were obtained from an adult in good health.

The rearrangement links TRBV12-3 or TRBV12-4 to TRBJ1-3; D not certain. The V gene lost 1 base and the J gene lost 7 bases, with 8 bases spanning the gap. The CDR3 sequence is 13 residues long. CDR3 nucleotide sequence: TGTGCCAGCAGTTTAGACCGACGGAACACCATATATTTT. Its protein is CASSLDRRNTIYF.

V and J are TRBV3-1 (or the pseudogene TRBV3-2) and TRBJ2-5; D gene uncertain. Germline V lookup: CDR1 LGHDT, CDR2 YNNKEL (reference sequence). The CDR3 has 12 residues. V was trimmed by 1 base and J by 4 bases, leaving 4 bases between them. CDR3 sequence reads: CASSQVSETQYF. CDR3 DNA sequence: TGTGCCAGCAGCCAAGTTTCAGAGACCCAGTACTTC.

The J gene is TRBJ1-3, the V gene TRBV7-9; 7 bases fit TRBD1. The length of the CDR3 is 16 residues. Germline CDR1 reads SEHNR; CDR2 reads FQNEAQ (reference sequence). J lost 0 bases, V lost 1 base, and 3 bases had no gene match. The CDR3: CASSLGDSYSGNTIYF. DNA of the CDR3: TGTGCCAGCAGCTTAGGGGACAGCTACTCTGGAAACACCATATATTTT.

V is TRBV7-8 and J is TRBJ2-7, with 13 bases matching TRBD2. Germline CDR1 SGHVS, CDR2 FQNEAQ. V was pared by 4 bases and J by 4 bases, with 10 bases of the junction left unmatched. This CDR3 is 17 amino acids long. The DNA for the CDR3 is TGTGCCAGCAGCTACGGACTAGCGGGAGTCCTAGGTTACGAGCAGTACTTC. This translates into CASSYGLAGVLGYEQYF.

This clone was recorded a few times. The chain couples TRBV11-2 to TRBJ2-5; TRBD1 matches 7 bases. Looked up from germline, CDR1 is SGHAT and CDR2 is FQNNGV. The CDR3 contains 13 residues. The ends lost 3 bases at V and 3 bases at J; junction bases unmatched: 1. The DNA of the CDR3 is TGTGCCAGCAGCTTTACAGGGGAAGAGACCCAGTACTTC. Protein sequence: CASSFTGEETQYF.